Following are 25 T cell receptor beta chains from one sample sequenced in a study of cytomegalovirus exposure and HLA in healthy donors. 13 Jbeta primers and 60 Vbeta primers were used for the PCR. Clones were read by immunoSEQ multiplex PCR, and TCRdb kept only the in-frame ones, dropping some. This sample's table reports about 170,000 clones. The specimen sequenced was PBMCs. Every receptor here comes from a woman in her sixties or seventies in good health and CMV-seronegative.

CDR3 sequence (DNA): TGTGCCTCGAAGGGGTGGGACTATGGCTACACCTTC. Its translation: CASKGWDYGYTF. This chain links TRBV19 with TRBJ1-2, with D perhaps matching TRBD1 (5 bases). Germline V CDR1 and CDR2: LNHDA, SQIVND (reference sequence). Trimming left V 11 bases short and J 3 bases short, with 13 bases between. This CDR3 is built from 12 residues.

The chain links TRBV5-1 to TRBJ2-3; TRBD2 matches at 11 bases. The V gene end was trimmed by 0 bases and the J gene end by 5 bases; junction bases not matched to a gene: 5. The germline V gene encodes CDR1 SGHRS and CDR2 YFSETQ. The CDR3 consists of 16 residues. DNA of the CDR3: TGCGCCAGCAGCTTGGATAGCGGGGGGGCCGGAGATACGCAGTATTTT. It codes for CASSLDSGGAGDTQYF.

The J gene is TRBJ1-2, the V gene TRBV10-3; 9 positions agree with TRBD1. Looked up from germline, CDR1 is ENHRY and CDR2 is SYGVKD. The V and J ends lost 4 bases and 1 base, in that order; junction bases with no gene match: 10. CDR3 size: 17 residues. CDR3 coding DNA: TGTGCCATCAGTGCCTCGGGACAGGGTACCGATAACTATGGCTACACCTTC. This sequence encodes CAISASGQGTDNYGYTF.

This chain uses TRBV7-2 with TRBJ2-5, with D perhaps TRBD2 (7 bases). Trimming took 6 bases from V and 2 from J, leaving 13 bases between them. This CDR3 is 14 amino acids long. Per germline, CDR1 SGHTA and CDR2 FQGNSA. As DNA, the CDR3 is TGTGCCAGCAGTCTAGGGGGGGCTCAAGAGACCCAGTACTTC. Its translation: CASSLGGAQETQYF. Based on the CDR3 plus reference TRBV7-2 and TRBJ2-5, the full variable domain is GAGVSQSPSNKVTEKGKDVELRCDPISGHTALYWYRQSLGQGLEFLIYFQGNSAPDKSGLPSDRFSAERTGGSVSTLTIQRTQQEDSAVYLCASSLGGAQETQYFGPGTRLLVL.

This chain uses TRBV27 with TRBJ2-1; 9 bases line up with TRBD2. The CDR3 is 16 amino acids. With 3 bases clipped from V and 4 bases from J, the junction kept 7 bases outside the gene matches. Per germline, CDR1 MNHEY and CDR2 SMNVEV (reference sequence). In nucleotides, the CDR3 is TGTGCCAGCAGTTTTGTCGGGACTAGCCGGTACAATGAGCAGTTCTTC. Translated, it gives CASSFVGTSRYNEQFF.

CDR3 sequence reads: CASSLVETEAFF. In DNA, the CDR3 is TGTGCCAGCAGCTTAGTAGAGACTGAAGCTTTCTTT. V is TRBV7-8 and J is TRBJ1-1; unclear D gene. From germline, CDR1 is SGHVS and CDR2 FQNEAQ. The CDR3 consists of 12 residues. The germline V and J ends were trimmed by 1 base and 5 bases, with 5 bases remaining between them.

The chain is built from TRBV7-2 and TRBJ2-2; D gene unclear. This CDR3 is 12 amino acids long. V was cut by 2 bases and J by 10 bases, with 8 bases left in between. CDR1 SGHTA and CDR2 FQGNSA come from the germline V gene. CDR3 sequence: CASSLSLVELFF. The DNA of the CDR3 is TGTGCCAGCAGCTTATCCCTCGTGGAGCTGTTTTTT.

The chain couples TRBV7-8 to TRBJ2-2, with 9 bases aligning to TRBD1. J lost 6 bases, V lost 5 bases, and 7 bases had no gene match. Looked up from germline, CDR1 is SGHVS and CDR2 is FQNEAQ. The CDR3 runs 15 residues. The CDR3 spells CASSTGQGRAGELFF. The DNA for the CDR3 is TGTGCCAGCAGCACGGGACAGGGTAGAGCCGGGGAGCTGTTTTTT.

This chain joins TRBV7-5 and TRBJ1-5; TRBD1 is the table's D call, not checked against the DNA. TRBV7-5 is shown as a pseudogene. CDR3 length equals 12 residues. The CDR3 coding sequence is TGTGTCAGAAGCCCGACAATTCAGCCCCAGCATTTT. As protein: CVRSPTIQPQHF.

The V call is TRBV9, the J call TRBJ1-1, with 7 bases lining up with TRBD1. The CDR3 runs 15 residues. Germline V gene sequence: CDR1 SGDLS, CDR2 YYNGEE. The J segment lost 0 bases and the V segment lost 3 bases, leaving 5 bases of the junction unmatched. The CDR3 protein is CASSAYRGMNTEAFF. The CDR3 DNA reads as TGTGCCAGCAGCGCCTACAGGGGAATGAACACTGAAGCTTTCTTT.

The chain carries TRBV11-2 and TRBJ1-1, with 8 bases matching TRBD1. CDR3 length: 13 residues. With V trimmed by 3 bases and J by 4 bases, 1 base remained unmatched. Germline V lookup: CDR1 SGHAT, CDR2 FQNNGV. The CDR3, as DNA: TGTGCCAGCAGCTTTACAGGGGGCACTGAAGCTTTCTTT. Its translation: CASSFTGGTEAFF. The full variable domain, in which reference TRBV11-2 and TRBJ1-1 provide the parts outside the CDR3, is EAGVAQSPRYKIIEKRQSVAFWCNPISGHATLYWYQQILGQGPKLLIQFQNNGVVDDSQLPKDRFSAERLKGVDSTLKIQPAKLEDSAVYLCASSFTGGTEAFFGQGTRLTVV.

The V gene is TRBV7-9, the J gene TRBJ1-2; D is undetermined. Trimming took 2 bases from V and 4 from J, leaving 11 bases between them. CDR3 length: 14 amino acids. The germline gives CDR1 SEHNR, CDR2 FQNEAQ (reference sequence). CDR3 sequence: CASSLTQSSYGYTF. The CDR3 nucleotides are TGTGCCAGCAGCTTAACGCAGTCCTCCTATGGCTACACCTTC.

Worth noting for this clone: At one of its ends the junction is not consistent with the germline gene, which may arise from a read error. The genes are TRBV14 and TRBJ1-1, with 7 bases that match TRBD1. The CDR3 covers 14 residues. Germline CDR1 and CDR2: SGHDN and FVKESK. CDR3 region: CASRNQGVKTEAFF. CDR3 nucleotides: TGTGCCAGCAGGAACCAGGGGGTGAAGACTGAAGCTTTCTTT. Based on the CDR3 plus reference TRBV14 and TRBJ1-1, the full variable domain is EAGVTQFPSHSVIEKGQTVTLRCDPISGHDNLYWYRRVMGKEIKFLLHFVKESKQDESGMPNNRFLAERTGGTYSTLKVQPAELEDSGVYFCASRNQGVKTEAFFGQGTRLTVV.

The chain has TRBV15 and TRBJ1-5; no definite D call. The CDR3 has 14 residues. The germline V gene has CDR1 LNHNV and CDR2 YYDKDF (reference sequence). Trimming left V 1 base short and J 3 bases short, with 7 bases between. The CDR3 region is CATSRGGPNQPQHF. The CDR3 nucleotides read TGTGCCACCAGCAGAGGAGGGCCCAATCAGCCCCAGCATTTT.

The chain uses TRBV6-5 and TRBJ1-3; 8 nucleotides align to TRBD1. The CDR3 sequence is 15 residues long. The trim removed 6 bases at V and 4 bases at J, leaving 8 bases unmatched. Germline loops: CDR1 MNHEY, CDR2 SVGAGI. CDR3 loop: CASRPDRVGGNTIYF. In DNA, the CDR3 is TGTGCCAGCAGACCGGACAGGGTCGGAGGAAACACCATATATTTT.

This chain uses TRBV2 with TRBJ1-1; possibly TRBD1 for D (5 bases). Trimming took 11 bases from V and 1 from J, leaving 14 bases between them. This CDR3 is 13 amino acids long. In germline, CDR1 is SNHLY, CDR2 FYNNEI. The CDR3 is CASQGGRNTEAFF. CDR3 DNA sequence: TGTGCCTCTCAGGGCGGGAGGAACACTGAAGCTTTCTTT.

The rearrangement uses TRBV6-6 and TRBJ2-3; 8 bases line up with TRBD1. Germline CDR1 and CDR2: MNHNY and SVGAGI (reference sequence). CDR3 length: 15 amino acids. J lost 5 bases, V lost 0 bases, and 4 bases had no gene match. CDR3 region: CASSYSPGGIDTQYF. CDR3 bases: TGTGCCAGCAGTTACTCCCCAGGGGGCATAGATACGCAGTATTTT.

The rearrangement joins TRBV5-1 to TRBJ2-1; D is unclear. The CDR3 sequence is 14 residues long. Germline V gene sequence: CDR1 SGHRS, CDR2 YFSETQ. V lost 0 bases, J lost 2 bases, and 6 bases lay in between. DNA of the CDR3: TGCGCCAGCAGCTTGGCCCGGGCCTACAATGAGCAGTTCTTC. Translated, it gives CASSLARAYNEQFF.

The V call is TRBV7-9, the J call TRBJ1-3; weak D call: TRBD1 (5 bases). Germline CDR1 and CDR2: SEHNR and FQNEAQ (reference sequence). The germline V and J ends were trimmed by 0 bases and 4 bases, with 7 bases remaining between them. This CDR3 is 14 amino acids long. The CDR3 region has the DNA TGTGCCAGCAGCTTAGCGGGGCCGGGAAACACCATATATTTT. It codes for CASSLAGPGNTIYF.

The J gene is TRBJ2-5, the V gene TRBV7-3; D not certain. V was pared by 2 bases and J by 5 bases, with 12 bases between. The CDR3 totals 14 residues. Germline V gene sequence: CDR1 SGHTA, CDR2 FQGTGA. The CDR3 loop reads CASSLSAHSETQYF. DNA of the CDR3: TGTGCCAGCAGCTTATCCGCCCACAGTGAGACCCAGTACTTC.

This chain links TRBV6-5 with TRBJ2-7; tentative D call: TRBD2 (5 bases). This CDR3 is 14 amino acids long. Deletions cut 5 bases from V and 6 bases from J, with 17 bases between. Germline CDR1 MNHEY, CDR2 SVGAGI. The CDR3 region is CASSQWTALGEQYF. The CDR3 coding sequence is TGTGCCAGCAGTCAGTGGACTGCCCTAGGCGAGCAGTACTTC.

V gene TRBV11-2 combines with J gene TRBJ2-7, with TRBD1 matching 7 bases. Germline V gene sequence: CDR1 SGHAT, CDR2 FQNNGV. The length of the CDR3 is 14 residues. J lost 2 bases, V lost 4 bases, and 5 bases had no gene match. CDR3 sequence (DNA): TGTGCCAGCAGCTCGGACAGGCGGACCTACGAGCAGTACTTC. Residues: CASSSDRRTYEQYF.

The CDR3 DNA follows: TGTGCCAGCAGGACAGGGCACGGAAACACCATATATTTT. Its translation: CASRTGHGNTIYF. This chain links TRBV5-6 with TRBJ1-3, with 7 bases identical to TRBD1. J lost 4 bases, V lost 5 bases, and 3 bases had no gene match. The length of the CDR3 is 13 residues. Germline values: CDR1 SGHDT, CDR2 YYEEEE.

The chain employs TRBV6-1 and TRBJ2-3; tentatively, D is TRBD1 (6 bases). The CDR3 extends over 15 amino acids. V lost 6 bases and J 0 bases, leaving 13 bases between the germline ends. CDR1 MNHNS and CDR2 SASEGT come from the germline V gene. As DNA, the CDR3 is TGTGCCAGCAGCGGTTCGACAGGTAGCACAGATACGCAGTATTTT. This sequence encodes CASSGSTGSTDTQYF.

The J gene is TRBJ1-3, the V gene TRBV6-5; no clear D. Trimming stripped 4 bases from V and 0 bases from J, with 13 bases between. CDR1 is MNHEY and CDR2 is SVGAGI in the germline V gene. CDR3 length equals 16 residues. CDR3 loop: CASSSLPGSSGNTIYF. DNA for the CDR3: TGTGCCAGCAGTTCGTTACCGGGATCCTCTGGAAACACCATATATTTT.